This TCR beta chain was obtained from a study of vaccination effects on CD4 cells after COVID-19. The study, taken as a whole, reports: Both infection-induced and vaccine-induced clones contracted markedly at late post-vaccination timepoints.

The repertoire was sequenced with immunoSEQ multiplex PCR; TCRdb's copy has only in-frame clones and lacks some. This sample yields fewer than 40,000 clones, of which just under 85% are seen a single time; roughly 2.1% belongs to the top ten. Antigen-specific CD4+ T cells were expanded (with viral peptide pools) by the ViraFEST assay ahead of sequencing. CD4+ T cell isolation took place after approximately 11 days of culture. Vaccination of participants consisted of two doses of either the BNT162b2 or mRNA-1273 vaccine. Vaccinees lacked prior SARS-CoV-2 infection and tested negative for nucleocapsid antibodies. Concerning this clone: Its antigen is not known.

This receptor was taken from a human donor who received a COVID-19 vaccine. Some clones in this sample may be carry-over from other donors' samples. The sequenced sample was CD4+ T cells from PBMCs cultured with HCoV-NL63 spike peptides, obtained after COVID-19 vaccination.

In DNA form, the CDR3 reads TGTGCCAGTAGTTTAGGACAGGTTAGCACAGATACGCAGTATTTT. This codes for CASSLGQVSTDTQYF. This chain uses TRBV19 with TRBJ2-3; 7 nucleotides align to TRBD1. CDR1 is LNHDA, CDR2 SQIVND, per germline (reference sequence). V lost 5 bases to trimming and J lost 0 bases; unmatched junction nucleotides: 5. The CDR3 has 15 residues.